What follows describes a single T cell receptor (beta chain). The antigen is unknown. The CDR3 is 13 amino acids. Trimming shortened V by 4 bases and J by 2 bases, and 9 bases separated the two germline ends. Germline CDR1 is ENHRY and CDR2 is SYGVKD. Data came from immunoSEQ multiplex PCR; TCRdb stores just in-frame clones and leaves some out. This table has about 200,000 clones, 65% to 80% appearing once. This entry comes from a study of cytotoxic CD8 clonotypes in ibrutinib-treated CLL. Study-wide points: Baseline levels of clonality went above those of age-matched healthy donors and moved with circulating CD8+ T-cell counts. Increased clonality at ibrutinib response gave way to a return toward baseline at progression.

The chain uses TRBV10-3 and TRBJ2-7; D remains unclear. The input for sequencing was PBMCs, taken after 12 months of ibrutinib treatment. This receptor was taken from a human donor with chronic lymphocytic leukemia. The CDR3 loop is CAISAGPPYEQYF. The CDR3 DNA sequence: TGTGCCATCAGTGCCGGCCCCCCCTACGAGCAGTACTTC.